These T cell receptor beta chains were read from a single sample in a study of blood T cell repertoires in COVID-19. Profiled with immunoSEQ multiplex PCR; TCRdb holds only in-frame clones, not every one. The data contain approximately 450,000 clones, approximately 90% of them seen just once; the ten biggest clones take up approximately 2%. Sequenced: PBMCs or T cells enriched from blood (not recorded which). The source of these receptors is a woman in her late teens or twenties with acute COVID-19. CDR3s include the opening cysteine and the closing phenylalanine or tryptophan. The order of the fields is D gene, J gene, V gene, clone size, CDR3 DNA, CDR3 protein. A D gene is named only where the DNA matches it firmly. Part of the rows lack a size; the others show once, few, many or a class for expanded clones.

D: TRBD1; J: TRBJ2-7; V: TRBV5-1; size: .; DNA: TGCGCCAGCAGTTCCCCAACAGGGGGCTATTCCTACGAGCAGTACTTC; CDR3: CASSSPTGGYSYEQYF
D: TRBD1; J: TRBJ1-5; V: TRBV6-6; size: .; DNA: TGTGCCAGCAGTCACGGACAGGCGAACCTTTATAGCAATCAGCCCCAGCATTTT; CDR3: CASSHGQANLYSNQPQHF
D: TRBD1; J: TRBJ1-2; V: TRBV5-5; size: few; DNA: TGTGCCAGCAGCTCCGAGGACAGGTCGGCCCCGCCCGACGGCTACACCTTC; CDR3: CASSSEDRSAPPDGYTF
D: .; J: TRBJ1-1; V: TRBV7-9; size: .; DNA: TGTGCCAGCAGCTTACAGGGTAGCCAGTCGGCTTTCTTT; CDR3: CASSLQGSQSAFF
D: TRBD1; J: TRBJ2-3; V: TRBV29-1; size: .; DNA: TGCAGCGTTGACGCAGGGGGCGCCACAGATACGCAGTATTTT; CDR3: CSVDAGGATDTQYF
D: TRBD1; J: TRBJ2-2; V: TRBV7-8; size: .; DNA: TGTGCCAGCAGCCTGACAGGGGCGAACACCGGGGAGCTGTTTTTT; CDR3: CASSLTGANTGELFF
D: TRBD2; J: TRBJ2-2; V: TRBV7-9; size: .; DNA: TGTGCCAGCAGCTCGAGACTAGCGGGGTTACGTTACACCGGGGAGCTGTTTTTT; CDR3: CASSSRLAGLRYTGELFF
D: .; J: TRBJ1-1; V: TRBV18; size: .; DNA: TGTGCCAGCTCAATGCCCAATACCTGGGGCCCTGAAGCTTTCTTT; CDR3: CASSMPNTWGPEAFF
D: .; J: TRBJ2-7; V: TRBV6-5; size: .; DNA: TGTGCCAGCCGGGAGCAAAAATACGAGCAGTACTTC; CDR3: CASREQKYEQYF
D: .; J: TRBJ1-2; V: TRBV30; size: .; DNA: TGTGCCTGGAGGCGGGACGGCTACACCTTC; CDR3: CAWRRDGYTF
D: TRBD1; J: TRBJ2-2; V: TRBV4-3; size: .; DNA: TGCGCCAGCAGCCAGAATGGACAGGGGGACGGGGAGCTGTTTTTT; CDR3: CASSQNGQGDGELFF
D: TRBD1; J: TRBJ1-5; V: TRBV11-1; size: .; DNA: TGTGCCAGCAGCTCCACAGGGGATAGCAATCAGCCCCAGCATTTT; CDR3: CASSSTGDSNQPQHF
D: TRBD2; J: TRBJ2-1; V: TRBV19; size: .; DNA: TGTGCCAGTAGTATCGCGGGAGGGTCCTACAATGAGCAGTTCTTC; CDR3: CASSIAGGSYNEQFF
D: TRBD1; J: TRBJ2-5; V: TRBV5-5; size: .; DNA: TGTGCCAGCAGCTCGGGACAGCTTCAAGAGACCCAGTACTTC; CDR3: CASSSGQLQETQYF
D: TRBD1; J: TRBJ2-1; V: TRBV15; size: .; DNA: TGTGCCACCAAGCAGACAGGGGACTACAATGAGCAGTTCTTC; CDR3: CATKQTGDYNEQFF
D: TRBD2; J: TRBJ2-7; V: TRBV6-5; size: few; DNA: TGTGCCAGCAGTACCCTAGCGGGGGAAGCAGGTGAGCAGTACTTC; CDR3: CASSTLAGEAGEQYF
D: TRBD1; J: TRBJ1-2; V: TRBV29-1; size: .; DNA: TGCAGCGTTGTGGCAGGGGGCGACTATGGCTACACCTTC; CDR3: CSVVAGGDYGYTF
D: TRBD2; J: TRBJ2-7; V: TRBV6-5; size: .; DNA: TGTGCCAGCAGTTATTCGACTAGCGGGAGTTGGGAGCAGTACTTC; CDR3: CASSYSTSGSWEQYF
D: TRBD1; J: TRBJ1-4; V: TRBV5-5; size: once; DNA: TGTGCCAGCAGCTTTGGTTTGCAGGGGGGAACCGAACTGTTTTTT; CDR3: CASSFGLQGGTELFF
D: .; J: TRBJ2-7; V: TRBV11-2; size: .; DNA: TGTGCCAGCAGCTCACCTGGGACTTTCTCCTACGAGCAGTACTTC; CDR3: CASSSPGTFSYEQYF